The 15 T cell receptor beta chains below come from one sample, sequenced in a study of blood T cell repertoires in COVID-19. TCRdb keeps only in-frame clones here, not all; method: immunoSEQ multiplex PCR. The table includes 200,000 to 250,000 clones, more than 80% detected once. Sequenced material: PBMCs or T cells enriched from blood (not recorded which). All receptors come from a man aged 35 to 55 who had recovered from COVID-19.

The CDR3 DNA reads as TGCGCCAGCAGCACGACAGGGAACTATGGCTACACCTTC. The encoded protein is CASSTTGNYGYTF. This rearrangement joins TRBV5-1 to TRBJ1-2; 7 bases match TRBD1. Trimming took 4 bases from V and 2 from J; bases not matched to a gene: 2. CDR1 is SGHRS, CDR2 YFSETQ, per germline. The CDR3 covers 13 residues.

This clone was counted only a few times. V usage is TRBV2 and J usage is TRBJ1-3, with 7 bases identical to TRBD1. The CDR3 runs 14 residues. V lost 10 bases, J lost 5 bases, and 11 bases stayed unmatched. Germline CDR1 SNHLY, CDR2 FYNNEI. The CDR3 here is CATSPGDSRNTIYF. In nucleotides, the CDR3 is TGTGCCACCTCCCCTGGGGACAGCAGAAACACCATATATTTT.

This clone showed up just a few times. The CDR3 reads CASSQGDYSPLHF. DNA for the CDR3: TGTGCCAGCAGCCAGGGGGACTATTCACCCCTCCACTTT. The chain joins TRBV3-1 (or the pseudogene TRBV3-2) to TRBJ1-6, with a tentative D call TRBD1 (5 bases). From germline, CDR1 is LGHDT and CDR2 YNNKEL (reference sequence). The length of the CDR3 is 13 residues. V was pared by 3 bases and J by 8 bases, with 8 bases between.

CDR3 in DNA: TGCGCCAGCAGAAGGACAGGGGATACTAATTCACCCCTCCACTTT. It is translated as CASRRTGDTNSPLHF. The chain carries TRBV5-1 and TRBJ1-6, with 9 bases that match TRBD1. V gave up 5 bases and J gave up 6 bases; unmatched junction bases: 6. Looked up from germline, CDR1 is SGHRS and CDR2 is YFSETQ. The CDR3 covers 15 residues.

This clone was recorded once. J is TRBJ2-7 and V is TRBV10-2, with 13 bases fitting TRBD2. Germline CDR1 reads WSHSY; CDR2 reads SAAADI. The CDR3 length is 15 residues. V dropped 0 bases and J dropped 7; count of bases not matched to a gene: 3. The CDR3 bases are TGCGCCAGCAGTGAGTCGACTAGCGGGAGGAGGGAGCAGTACTTC. As protein: CASSESTSGRREQYF.

This clone was observed a handful of times. This sequence joins TRBV29-1 and TRBJ2-7, with 8 bases fitting TRBD2. This CDR3 comprises 13 residues. CDR1 and CDR2 (germline): SQVTM, ANQGSEA. The V segment lost 4 bases and the J segment 0 bases; nucleotides outside the gene matches: 2. DNA of the CDR3: TGCAGCGTTGTAAGCGGGAGCTCCTACGAGCAGTACTTC. Translating it yields CSVVSGSSYEQYF.

V is TRBV3-1 (or the pseudogene TRBV3-2) and J is TRBJ1-2; no clear D gene. This CDR3 has 14 amino acids. Per the germline V gene, CDR1 is LGHDT and CDR2 is YNNKEL (reference sequence). With 4 bases removed from V and 4 bases from J, the gap between germline ends came to 13 bases. The CDR3 region has the DNA TGTGCCAGCAGCCGACCGGGTTCCGGCTATGGCTACACCTTC. Amino acid sequence: CASSRPGSGYGYTF.

This clone appeared once. The chain joins TRBV12-5 to TRBJ1-3, with 9 bases lining up with TRBD1. This CDR3 spans 13 amino acids. J lost 7 bases, V lost 5 bases, and 3 bases had no gene match. CDR1 LGHNT and CDR2 FRNRAP come from the germline V gene. The CDR3, as DNA: TGTGCTAGTGGTCCAGGACAGGGGAACACCATATATTTT. This gives the protein CASGPGQGNTIYF.

A single count supports this clone. The chain couples TRBV30 to TRBJ1-6; D uncertain. The CDR3 contains 15 residues. CDR1 and CDR2 from the germline V gene are GTSNPN and SVGIG (reference sequence). V shed 3 bases and J shed 7 bases, with 16 bases lying between them. The CDR3, as DNA: TGTGCCTGGAGCGGAGCCCCAACTGGGAATTCACCCCTCCACTTT. Translated, it gives CAWSGAPTGNSPLHF.

The V gene is TRBV6-5, the J gene TRBJ2-7; 8 nucleotides agree with TRBD2. The germline CDR1 and CDR2 sequences are MNHEY and SVGAGI. Germline trimming cut 7 bases from V and 7 bases from J; bases unmatched to any gene: 12. This CDR3 is built from 14 residues. CDR3 nucleotide sequence: TGTGCCAGCAAATTAGCGGGATCCGCCGAGGAGCAGTACTTC. This gives the protein CASKLAGSAEEQYF.

The chain combines TRBV7-9 with TRBJ1-4; tentatively, D is TRBD1 (5 bases). Per the germline V gene, CDR1 is SEHNR and CDR2 is FQNEAQ (reference sequence). The V gene lost 0 bases and the J gene lost 8 bases, with 10 bases spanning the gap. CDR3 length equals 14 residues. CDR3 sequence: CASSLAGVGEKLFF. The CDR3 DNA follows: TGTGCCAGCAGCTTAGCAGGGGTCGGCGAAAAACTGTTTTTT.

This clone occurred a few times. This chain uses TRBV3-1 (or the pseudogene TRBV3-2) with TRBJ2-2; a weak D match, TRBD2 (7 bases). The CDR3 totals 15 residues. The V end lost 0 bases, the J end lost 6 bases, and 11 bases lay between the germline ends. Germline loops: CDR1 LGHDT, CDR2 YNNKEL (reference sequence). The CDR3 region is CASSQETGGAGELFF. The DNA for the CDR3 is TGTGCCAGCAGCCAAGAGACGGGGGGCGCCGGGGAGCTGTTTTTT.

The rearrangement uses TRBV27 and TRBJ2-5, with D hard to call. The V end lost 5 bases, the J end lost 3 bases, and 10 bases lay between the germline ends. CDR3 length equals 13 residues. In germline, CDR1 is MNHEY, CDR2 SMNVEV (reference sequence). CDR3 in amino acids: CASSTVLEETQYF. CDR3 nucleotide sequence: TGTGCCAGCAGTACGGTTTTGGAAGAGACCCAGTACTTC.

The CDR3 sequence is CASSGQIQEQYF. CDR3 bases: TGTGCCAGCAGTGGACAGATCCAAGAGCAGTACTTC. V is TRBV2 and J is TRBJ2-7; D is possibly TRBD1 (5 bases). Germline CDR1 SNHLY, CDR2 FYNNEI. Trimming left V 4 bases short and J 7 bases short, with 11 bases between. CDR3 length equals 12 residues.

This clone has more than one count but fewer than ten. This rearrangement joins TRBV9 to TRBJ2-7; perhaps TRBD2 as D (7 bases). The CDR3 sequence is 14 residues long. Germline V lookup: CDR1 SGDLS, CDR2 YYNGEE. The V end was cut by 0 bases, the J end by 7 bases, with 14 bases between. The CDR3 coding sequence is TGTGCCAGCAGCGTAGCGGCGGGGGCTTATGAGCAGTACTTC. This translates into CASSVAAGAYEQYF.